A single sample is the source of the 28 T cell receptor beta chains below, sequenced in a study of CD8+CD57+ T cells in acquired aplastic anemia. Whoever was chosen for sequencing had shown CD8+CD57+ cell expansion by flow cytometry. TCR beta VDJ combinations and CDR3 sequences were profiled from genomic DNA. TCRdb independently ran MiXCR on the reads; one entry per CDR3 protein. This table has a few hundred thousand distinct CDR3 sequences, less than 35% appearing once. Sequencing input: sorted CD4+, CD8+, or CD8+CD57+ T cells (not recorded which) from PBMCs. The source is a human donor with aplastic anemia.

This chain connects TRBV4-2 to TRBJ2-5; tentatively, D is TRBD2 (5 bases). This CDR3 spans 18 amino acids. Trimming left V 0 bases short and J 1 base short, with 18 bases between. Germline CDR1 and CDR2: LGHNA and YNFKEQ. The CDR3 nucleotides are TGTGCCAGCAGCCAAGATAGTGGGAGCGGAGGACGCCAAGAGACCCAGTACTTC. Its translation is CASSQDSGSGGRQETQYF.

The chain couples TRBV6-1 to TRBJ1-2, with TRBD1 matching 7 bases. The CDR3 extends over 14 amino acids. V gave up 6 bases and J gave up 5 bases; unmatched junction bases: 9. The germline V gene has CDR1 MNHNS and CDR2 SASEGT. As DNA, the CDR3 is TGTGCCAGCAGGCGGGACAGAGTGTCGTATGGCTACACCTTC. This sequence encodes CASRRDRVSYGYTF.

This clonotype has a single count. This likely comes from a read error, as the CDR3 has no conserved phenylalanine or tryptophan at its end. V gene TRBV10-3 combines with J gene TRBJ1-5; D unresolved. This CDR3 has 14 amino acids. CDR1 is ENHRY and CDR2 is SYGVKD in the germline V gene. CDR3 sequence (DNA): TGTGCCAGCAGTCCAAATATAAATGGTCAGCCCCAGCATCTT. The encoded protein is CASSPNINGQPQHL.

Concerning this clonotype: This could be a read error, since a much larger clone is one nucleotide away. Because it lacks the conserved phenylalanine or tryptophan at the end, this CDR3 is likely a read error. The genes are TRBV4-2 and TRBJ1-6, with 9 bases lining up with TRBD1. Germline CDR1 is LGHNA and CDR2 is YNFKEQ. CDR3 size: 16 residues. V lost 2 bases and J lost 10; bases outside the gene matches: 9. The CDR3 DNA reads as TGTGCCAGCAGCCAATCAAACAGGGGGCCAAACTCACCCCTCCACCTT. It codes for CASSQSNRGPNSPLHL.

This clonotype was counted ten times or more. The genes are TRBV7-2 and TRBJ1-5, with D hard to call. Trimming removed 2 bases from V and 5 bases from J, with 7 bases in between. Per the germline V gene, CDR1 is SGHTA and CDR2 is FQGNSA. The length of the CDR3 is 13 residues. CDR3 coding DNA: TGTGCCAGCAGCTTAAGCTCATATCAGCCCCAGCATTTT. Translating gives CASSLSSYQPQHF.

This chain joins TRBV15 and TRBJ2-7, with D unclear. The CDR3 has 13 amino acids. The germline gives CDR1 LNHNV, CDR2 YYDKDF (reference sequence). With 1 base removed from V and 7 bases from J, the gap between germline ends came to 11 bases. The chain's CDR3 is CATSRGLMTEQYF. CDR3 DNA sequence: TGTGCCACCAGCAGAGGCTTGATGACGGAGCAGTACTTC.

This rearrangement joins TRBV3-1 to TRBJ1-2, with D maybe TRBD1 (6 bases). From germline, CDR1 is LGHDT and CDR2 YNNKEL (reference sequence). This CDR3 has 13 residues. Trimming removed 0 bases from V and 12 bases from J, with 14 bases in between. The CDR3 spells CASSQEVRGGHTF. As DNA, the CDR3 is TGTGCCAGCAGCCAAGAGGTCAGGGGAGGCCACACCTTC.

A remark on this clonotype: A much larger clone differs by one base, so this may be a read error. This chain links TRBV10-3 with TRBJ1-2; D remains ambiguous. Looked up from germline, CDR1 is ENHRY and CDR2 is SYGVKD. This CDR3 is built from 14 residues. CDR3 sequence reads: CANSYAEQIYGYTF. For the CDR3, the DNA is TGTGCCAACAGTTACGCAGAACAGATCTATGGCTACACCTTC.

The V call is TRBV11-2, the J call TRBJ1-1, with TRBD1 identical over 8 bases. The trim removed 4 bases at V and 0 bases at J, leaving 4 bases unmatched. In germline, CDR1 is SGHAT, CDR2 FQNNGV. This CDR3 is built from 15 residues. This CDR3 is CASSSLDRVNTEAFF. The CDR3 DNA reads as TGTGCCAGCAGCTCTCTGGACAGGGTGAACACTGAAGCTTTCTTT.

There are many counts of this clonotype. V and J are TRBV7-6 and TRBJ2-3, with a possible D match to TRBD2 (6 bases). The CDR3 totals 15 residues. Germline CDR1 and CDR2: SGHVS and FNYEAQ. V dropped 0 bases and J dropped 2 bases, with 9 bases sitting between them. Written as DNA, the CDR3 is TGTGCCAGCAGCTTAGCTGGCGGGGCCACAGATACGCAGTATTTT. Translation: CASSLAGGATDTQYF.

This clonotype was counted ten times or more. V and J are TRBV19 and TRBJ1-2, with D tentatively TRBD1 (6 bases). Germline loops: CDR1 LNHDA, CDR2 SQIVND (reference sequence). CDR3 length equals 12 residues. V lost 9 bases to trimming and J lost 2 bases, with 10 bases between them. The CDR3 protein is CASKDRNYGYTF. In DNA, the CDR3 is TGTGCCAGCAAAGACAGGAACTATGGCTACACCTTC. Drawing the rest from reference TRBV19 and TRBJ1-2, the complete variable domain is DGGITQSPKYLFRKEGQNVTLSCEQNLNHDAMYWYRQDPGQGLRLIYYSQIVNDFQKGDIAEGYSVSREKKESFPLTVTSAQKNPTAFYLCASKDRNYGYTFGSGTRLTVV.

This clonotype appeared many times. The chain recombines TRBV5-1 with TRBJ2-7, with TRBD2 identical over 7 bases. V gave up 4 bases and J gave up 4 bases; unmatched junction bases: 14. Germline-derived CDR1 and CDR2 are SGHRS and YFSETQ. CDR3 size: 16 residues. CDR3 DNA: TGCGCCAGCAGCGGTAAGGGACGGGAGGTCGGGTACGAGCAGTACTTC. It translates to CASSGKGREVGYEQYF.

A word on this clonotype: Being one base from a much bigger clone, this may be a read error. The rearrangement uses TRBV6-1 and TRBJ1-6; TRBD1 matches 8 bases. The germline V gene has CDR1 MNHNS and CDR2 SASEGT. CDR3 length equals 15 residues. This CDR3 reads CTSSQLGQDNSPLHF. The CDR3 nucleotides are TGTACCAGCAGCCAATTGGGACAGGATAATTCACCCCTCCACTTT.

The chain's CDR3 is CASSPPGTRLQSSTDTQYF. Here the CDR3 DNA reads TGTGCCAGCTCACCACCCGGGACAAGGTTACAGTCTAGCACAGATACGCAGTATTTT. The chain uses TRBV18 and TRBJ2-3; TRBD1 might be the D (6 bases). The CDR3 totals 19 residues. Trimming pared 0 bases from V and 0 bases from J, leaving 19 bases between. Per the germline V gene, CDR1 is KGHSH and CDR2 is LQKENI.

This clonotype was recorded many times. The CDR3 here is CSATTASGGYTF. CDR3 nucleotide sequence: TGCAGCGCTACCACAGCTTCAGGGGGCTACACCTTC. The chain carries TRBV29-1 and TRBJ1-2; D might be TRBD1 (5 bases). CDR3 length: 12 amino acids. Trimming removed 7 bases from V and 8 bases from J, with 17 bases in between. Germline lookup yields CDR1 SQVTM and CDR2 ANQGSEA.

This chain uses TRBV4-2 with TRBJ2-2, with D perhaps given as TRBD1 or TRBD2 (5 bases each). The V gene lost 0 bases and the J gene lost 0 bases, with 11 bases spanning the gap. Looked up from germline, CDR1 is LGHNA and CDR2 is YNFKEQ. This CDR3 has 17 amino acids. CDR3 in amino acids: CASSQDAGTTNTGELFF. CDR3 sequence (DNA): TGTGCCAGCAGCCAAGATGCAGGGACCACGAACACCGGGGAGCTGTTTTTT.

V is TRBV10-3 and J is TRBJ1-2; weak D call: TRBD1 (5 bases). The germline V gene has CDR1 ENHRY and CDR2 SYGVKD. CDR3 size: 16 residues. V lost 5 bases to trimming and J lost 4 bases, with 20 bases between them. The CDR3 nucleotides are TGTGCCATCAGTTATGACAGAAGTGAACGAGTCTATGGCTACACCTTC. Translated, it gives CAISYDRSERVYGYTF.

This clonotype has only one observation. This chain joins TRBV9 and TRBJ2-1; TRBD2 matches 9 bases. CDR3 length: 15 residues. The V and J ends lost 2 bases and 7 bases, in that order; junction bases with no gene match: 7. Germline loops: CDR1 SGDLS, CDR2 YYNGEE. This CDR3 reads CASSVTGTSYNEQFF. In DNA form, the CDR3 reads TGTGCCAGCAGCGTCACCGGGACTAGCTATAATGAGCAGTTCTTC.

Concerning this clonotype itself: One end of the junction is discordant with germline, which a read error may explain. The gene calls are TRBV10-3 and TRBJ1-1, with 7 bases matching TRBD1. Germline CDR1 and CDR2: ENHRY and SYGVKD. CDR3 size: 12 residues. CDR3 bases: TGTGCCAGCAGTCAAACAGGGGAAAAAGCTTTCTTT. This encodes CASSQTGEKAFF.

The table lists this clonotype with many counts. CDR3 DNA: TGTGCCAGCAGCTTAGACGGGGCCCGCCCCAATTCACCCCTCCACTTT. It encodes CASSLDGARPNSPLHF. The V and J genes are TRBV11-2 and TRBJ1-6, with D perhaps TRBD1 (5 bases). The V end was cut by 0 bases, the J end by 7 bases, with 13 bases between. CDR3 length: 16 residues. Germline V lookup: CDR1 SGHAT, CDR2 FQNNGV. Complete variable domain (other parts from reference TRBV11-2 and TRBJ1-6): EAGVAQSPRYKIIEKRQSVAFWCNPISGHATLYWYQQILGQGPKLLIQFQNNGVVDDSQLPKDRFSAERLKGVDSTLKIQPAKLEDSAVYLCASSLDGARPNSPLHFGNGTRLTVT.

Many counts were recorded for this clonotype. The chain recombines TRBV9 with TRBJ1-1; D not certain. CDR3 length: 14 residues. CDR1 is SGDLS and CDR2 is YYNGEE in the germline V gene. Trimming took off 0 bases at V and 1 base at J, with 7 bases between the two ends. This CDR3 is CASSVVGRNTEAFF. CDR3 DNA sequence: TGTGCCAGCAGCGTAGTGGGCAGGAACACTGAAGCTTTCTTT.

With regard to this clonotype: A read error is possible here, since a much larger clone lies one base away. This chain joins TRBV2 and TRBJ1-5, with a tentative D call TRBD1 (5 bases). The length of the CDR3 is 16 residues. Per the germline V gene, CDR1 is SNHLY and CDR2 is FYNNEI. DNA of the CDR3: TGTGCCAGCAGTGATTCCTGGGGGACGAGCAGTCAGCCCCAGCATTTT. It yields the protein CASSDSWGTSSQPQHF.

Regarding this clonotype: Germline is not matched at one junction end, which may reflect a read error. V is TRBV15 and J is TRBJ1-4; D unclear. The CDR3 spans 12 residues. Germline lookup yields CDR1 LNHNV and CDR2 YYDKDF (reference sequence). The CDR3 DNA reads TGTGCCACCAGCAGAGAAGTCGAAAAACTGTCTTTT. It translates to CATSREVEKLSF.

This clonotype was observed at least ten times. The gene calls are TRBV11-2 and TRBJ1-6, with D tentatively TRBD1 (5 bases). Germline V gene sequence: CDR1 SGHAT, CDR2 FQNNGV. Between the trimmed V and J ends, which lost 5 bases and 9 bases, there was a span of 17 bases. The CDR3 is made up of 15 amino acids. The CDR3 reads CASSQERVQGSPLHF. The CDR3 DNA sequence: TGTGCCAGCAGCCAAGAGAGGGTTCAGGGTTCACCCCTCCACTTT. The whole variable domain, filled in from reference TRBV11-2 and TRBJ1-6, reads EAGVAQSPRYKIIEKRQSVAFWCNPISGHATLYWYQQILGQGPKLLIQFQNNGVVDDSQLPKDRFSAERLKGVDSTLKIQPAKLEDSAVYLCASSQERVQGSPLHFGNGTRLTVT.

This clonotype was detected a few times. The CDR3 sequence: CASSYNQGAYEQYF. CDR3 DNA sequence: TGTGCCAGCAGTTACAACCAGGGGGCCTACGAGCAGTACTTC. The chain links TRBV6-2 or TRBV6-3 to TRBJ2-7, with TRBD1 matching 7 bases. With 2 bases clipped from V and 2 bases from J, the junction kept 3 bases outside the gene matches. The CDR3 runs to 14 residues. CDR1 and CDR2 (germline): MNHEY, SVGEGT.

The sample holds many counts of this clonotype. The CDR3 region is CASSSQVETEAFF. CDR3 in DNA: TGTGCCAGCAGCTCGCAGGTGGAGACTGAAGCTTTCTTT. This chain uses TRBV7-9 with TRBJ1-1; the D is unclear. The CDR3 totals 13 residues. Trimming took off 4 bases at V and 5 bases at J, with 11 bases between the two ends. From germline, CDR1 is SEHNR and CDR2 FQNEAQ (reference sequence).

V usage is TRBV28 and J usage is TRBJ1-4; 8 bases agree with TRBD1. V lost 4 bases to trimming and J lost 8 bases; unmatched junction nucleotides: 9. The CDR3 totals 15 residues. Germline lookup yields CDR1 MDHEN and CDR2 SYDVKM. The CDR3, as DNA: TGTGCCAGCAGTTCCGCATCGGGACAGGAAGAAAAACTGTTTTTT. It encodes CASSSASGQEEKLFF.

This chain joins TRBV15 and TRBJ1-6, with no clear D. The germline gives CDR1 LNHNV, CDR2 YYDKDF (reference sequence). Trimming shortened V by 0 bases and J by 9 bases, and 0 bases separated the two germline ends. This CDR3 contains 11 residues. The CDR3 region has the DNA TGTGCCACCAGCAGAGATTCACCCCTCCACTTT. It codes for CATSRDSPLHF.